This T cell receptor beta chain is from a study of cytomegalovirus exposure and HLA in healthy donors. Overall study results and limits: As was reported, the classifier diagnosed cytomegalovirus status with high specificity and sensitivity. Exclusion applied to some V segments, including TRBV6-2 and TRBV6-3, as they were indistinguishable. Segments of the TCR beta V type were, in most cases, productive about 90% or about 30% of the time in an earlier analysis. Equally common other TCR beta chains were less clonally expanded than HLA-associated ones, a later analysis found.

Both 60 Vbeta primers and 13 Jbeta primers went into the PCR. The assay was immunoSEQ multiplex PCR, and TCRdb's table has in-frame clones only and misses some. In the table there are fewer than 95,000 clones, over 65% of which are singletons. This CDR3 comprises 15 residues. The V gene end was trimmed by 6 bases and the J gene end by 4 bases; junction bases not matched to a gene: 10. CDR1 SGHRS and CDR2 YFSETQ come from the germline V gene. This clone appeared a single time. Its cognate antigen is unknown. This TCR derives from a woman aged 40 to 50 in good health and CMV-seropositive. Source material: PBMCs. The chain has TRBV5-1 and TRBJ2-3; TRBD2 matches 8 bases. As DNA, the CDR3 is TGCGCCAGCACAAGCGGGGGAACCCTACCAGATACGCAGTATTTT. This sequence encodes CASTSGGTLPDTQYF.